The 22 T cell receptor beta chains listed next were all sequenced from one sample in a study of blood T cell repertoires in COVID-19. Profiled with immunoSEQ multiplex PCR; TCRdb holds only in-frame clones, not every one. The sample holds 86,000 or so clones, 70% to 85% seen once. The sequencing input was peripheral blood. These receptors were collected from a man in his 70s with acute or convalescent COVID-19.

This clone turned up a few times. This chain's CDR3 is CASSLPGLAGHGPDTQYF. CDR3 bases: TGTGCCAGCAGCTTGCCGGGACTAGCGGGCCATGGGCCAGATACGCAGTATTTT. The V and J genes are TRBV5-4 and TRBJ2-3; 12 bases are shared with TRBD2. The V gene end was trimmed by 1 base and the J gene end by 4 bases; junction bases not matched to a gene: 10. The CDR3 is 18 amino acids. Germline V lookup: CDR1 SGHNT, CDR2 YYREEE (reference sequence).

V and J are TRBV9 and TRBJ2-2; D is perhaps TRBD2 (5 bases). This CDR3 comprises 15 residues. Germline V CDR1 and CDR2: SGDLS, YYNGEE. The ends were cut back, 0 bases at V and 1 base at J, with 7 bases in the middle. CDR3: CASSVAGMNTGELFF. The DNA of the CDR3 is TGTGCCAGCAGCGTAGCGGGGATGAACACCGGGGAGCTGTTTTTT.

The rearrangement joins TRBV9 to TRBJ2-3; TRBD2 matches 11 bases. The CDR3 has 15 residues. J gave up 2 bases and V 6 bases, and 5 bases lay outside the gene matches. CDR1 SGDLS and CDR2 YYNGEE come from the germline V gene. DNA of the CDR3: TGTGCCAGCACTCGTAGCGGGGGGGCCACAGATACGCAGTATTTT. It yields the protein CASTRSGGATDTQYF.

V gene TRBV28 combines with J gene TRBJ1-5; no reliable D call. V was shortened by 6 bases and J by 9 bases, with 15 bases between the two germline ends. Germline V CDR1 and CDR2: MDHEN, SYDVKM. This CDR3 spans 13 amino acids. This CDR3 reads CASRPGGVGPQHF. The CDR3 DNA sequence: TGTGCCAGCAGGCCTGGCGGGGTCGGGCCCCAGCATTTT.

This rearrangement joins TRBV2 to TRBJ2-2; D gene unclear. V was shortened by 6 bases and J by 6 bases, with 5 bases between the two germline ends. The CDR3 sequence is 11 residues long. The germline gives CDR1 SNHLY, CDR2 FYNNEI. The CDR3 DNA reads TGTGCCAGCAGGCGTGCCGGGGAGCTGTTTTTT. Translation gives CASRRAGELFF.

The CDR3 nucleotides are TGTGCCAGCAGTTACGTTAGCTATAATTCACCCCTCCACTTT. This encodes CASSYVSYNSPLHF. J is TRBJ1-6 and V is TRBV6-6; no clear D gene. CDR3 size: 14 residues. Germline lookup yields CDR1 MNHNY and CDR2 SVGAGI (reference sequence). V dropped 2 bases and J dropped 3 bases, with 5 bases sitting between them.

The rearrangement joins TRBV19 to TRBJ2-4, with D perhaps matching TRBD1 (5 bases). CDR1 LNHDA and CDR2 SQIVND come from the germline V gene (reference sequence). The V end was cut by 5 bases, the J end by 4 bases, with 15 bases between. The CDR3 is 15 amino acids. The DNA of the CDR3 is TGTGCCAGTAGTTTACCGACAGTGAAGAAAAACATTCAGTACTTC. It codes for CASSLPTVKKNIQYF.

The chain employs TRBV7-9 and TRBJ1-1; 9 bases fit TRBD1. CDR1 SEHNR and CDR2 FQNEAQ come from the germline V gene (reference sequence). V lost 0 bases and J lost 4; bases outside the gene matches: 3. The CDR3 length is 15 residues. As DNA, the CDR3 is TGTGCCAGCAGCTTAGCGCCGACAGGGGGCACTGAAGCTTTCTTT. Translating gives CASSLAPTGGTEAFF.

This clone was counted a single time. The chain combines TRBV6-5 with TRBJ1-1, with D uncertain. Germline V gene lookup returns CDR1 MNHEY and CDR2 SVGAGI. The CDR3 runs to 15 residues. With 3 bases removed from V and 11 bases from J, the gap between germline ends came to 22 bases. CDR3 DNA sequence: TGTGCCAGCAGTTATTCCGCTTATGCGGCCCGTGGGGCTTTCTTT. As protein: CASSYSAYAARGAFF.

This clone was observed a single time. The V call is TRBV7-3, the J call TRBJ2-1, with TRBD1 matching over 7 bases. CDR3 length: 12 amino acids. Trimming at V came to 5 bases and at J to 7 bases, leaving 2 bases not matched to a gene. The germline V gene has CDR1 SGHTA and CDR2 FQGTGA. The CDR3 DNA is TGTGCCAGCAGCCGACAGGGAAATGAGCAGTTCTTC. Amino acid sequence: CASSRQGNEQFF.

The gene calls are TRBV7-2 and TRBJ1-2; D unclear. V was pared by 1 base and J by 2 bases, with 5 bases between. Germline V CDR1 and CDR2: SGHTA, FQGNSA. CDR3 size: 13 residues. The CDR3 bases are TGTGCCAGCAGCTTAGTACAGAACTATGGCTACACCTTC. This codes for CASSLVQNYGYTF.

V usage is TRBV18 and J usage is TRBJ1-1; D ambiguous. This CDR3 has 16 amino acids. V was shortened by 4 bases and J by 3 bases, with 18 bases between the two germline ends. Germline V CDR1 and CDR2: KGHSH, LQKENI. The CDR3 is CASSREAPSRDTEAFF. The CDR3 nucleotides are TGTGCCAGCTCACGAGAAGCGCCATCGCGGGACACTGAAGCTTTCTTT. The variable domain in full, completed from reference TRBV18 and TRBJ1-1, reads NAGVMQNPRHLVRRRGQEARLRCSPMKGHSHVYWYRQLPEEGLKFMVYLQKENIIDESGMPKERFSAEFPKEGPSILRIQQVVRGDSAAYFCASSREAPSRDTEAFFGQGTRLTVV.

This clone was counted a few times. The genes are TRBV24-1 and TRBJ1-1, with 7 bases identical to TRBD1. The CDR3 covers 16 residues. Trimming at V came to 3 bases and at J to 1 base, leaving 7 bases not matched to a gene. Germline CDR1 is KGHDR and CDR2 is SFDVKD. The CDR3 region has the DNA TGTGCCACCAGTGATCAGAGGGGGCAACAGAACACTGAAGCTTTCTTT. Its translation is CATSDQRGQQNTEAFF.

V and J are TRBV4-2 and TRBJ2-3, with TRBD2 matching 9 bases. This CDR3 is built from 16 residues. CDR1 and CDR2 from the germline V gene are LGHNA and YNFKEQ. Trimming removed 0 bases from V and 3 bases from J; junction bases left unmatched: 4. For the CDR3, the DNA is TGTGCCAGCAGCCAAGATGGCGGGGGGGGGACAGATACGCAGTATTTT. Translating gives CASSQDGGGGTDTQYF.

J is TRBJ1-4 and V is TRBV18; tentatively, D is TRBD1 (6 bases). Per the germline V gene, CDR1 is KGHSH and CDR2 is LQKENI. This CDR3 is 14 amino acids long. V dropped 6 bases and J dropped 5 bases, with 13 bases sitting between them. DNA of the CDR3: TGTGCCAGCTCGCCGACAGGCCTGAATGAAAAACTGTTTTTT. Its protein product is CASSPTGLNEKLFF.

As for this clone: One junction end does not reproduce the germline sequence, and a read error may be involved. The chain recombines TRBV24-1 with TRBJ1-1; D call uncertain. The CDR3 has 12 amino acids. Germline V gene lookup returns CDR1 KGHDR and CDR2 SFDVKD. The CDR3 loop is CATSGVNSEAFF. The CDR3 bases are TGTGCCACCAGTGGAGTGAACTCTGAAGCTTTCTTT.

The genes are TRBV7-2 and TRBJ2-5, with 8 nucleotides matching TRBD1. Per germline, CDR1 SGHTA and CDR2 FQGNSA. The CDR3 length is 13 residues. V lost 6 bases to trimming and J lost 1 base; unmatched junction nucleotides: 1. The CDR3 region is CASRDRAQETQYF. CDR3 bases: TGTGCCAGCAGGGACAGGGCCCAAGAGACCCAGTACTTC.

The chain is built from TRBV19 and TRBJ2-6, with D unresolved. From germline, CDR1 is LNHDA and CDR2 SQIVND (reference sequence). V gave up 5 bases and J gave up 0 bases, with 11 bases separating them. This CDR3 spans 16 amino acids. The CDR3 sequence is CASSDFLASGANVLTF. The DNA of the CDR3 is TGTGCCAGTAGTGACTTTCTGGCCTCTGGGGCCAACGTCCTGACTTTC.

The chain carries TRBV23-1 and TRBJ1-6; D not certain. TRBV23-1 is filed as an ORF, its function uncertain. The CDR3 is 13 residues long. The V gene lost 8 bases and the J gene lost 0 bases, with 5 bases spanning the gap. CDR3 DNA: TGCGCCAGCCTAAGCTCCTATAATTCACCCCTCCACTTT. This sequence encodes CASLSSYNSPLHF.

A few counts support this clone. The chain uses TRBV18 and TRBJ1-6; TRBD1 might be the D (5 bases). The CDR3 runs 15 residues. In germline, CDR1 is KGHSH, CDR2 LQKENI. With 3 bases removed from V and 7 bases from J, the gap between germline ends came to 13 bases. The CDR3 DNA reads as TGTGCCAGCTCACCCGGAGGAGGGGACAATTCACCCCTCCACTTT. Residues: CASSPGGGDNSPLHF. Combining the CDR3 with reference TRBV18 and TRBJ1-6 gives the whole variable domain NAGVMQNPRHLVRRRGQEARLRCSPMKGHSHVYWYRQLPEEGLKFMVYLQKENIIDESGMPKERFSAEFPKEGPSILRIQQVVRGDSAAYFCASSPGGGDNSPLHFGNGTRLTVT.

The rearrangement joins TRBV7-8 to TRBJ1-3; D is undetermined. The V gene's germline CDR1 is SGHVS and CDR2 FQNEAQ. This CDR3 has 14 amino acids. Trimming left V 5 bases short and J 4 bases short, with 12 bases between. The CDR3 sequence is CASSDGGPGNTIYF. CDR3 in DNA: TGTGCCAGCAGCGACGGCGGGCCCGGAAACACCATATATTTT.

This CDR3 is CASSPDRPTNYGYTF. CDR3 nucleotide sequence: TGTGCCAGCAGCCCGGACAGGCCCACTAACTATGGCTACACCTTC. The rearrangement joins TRBV6-8 to TRBJ1-2; 7 bases agree with TRBD1. This CDR3 contains 15 residues. J lost 0 bases, V lost 6 bases, and 7 bases had no gene match. From germline, CDR1 is MNHGY and CDR2 SAAAGT.